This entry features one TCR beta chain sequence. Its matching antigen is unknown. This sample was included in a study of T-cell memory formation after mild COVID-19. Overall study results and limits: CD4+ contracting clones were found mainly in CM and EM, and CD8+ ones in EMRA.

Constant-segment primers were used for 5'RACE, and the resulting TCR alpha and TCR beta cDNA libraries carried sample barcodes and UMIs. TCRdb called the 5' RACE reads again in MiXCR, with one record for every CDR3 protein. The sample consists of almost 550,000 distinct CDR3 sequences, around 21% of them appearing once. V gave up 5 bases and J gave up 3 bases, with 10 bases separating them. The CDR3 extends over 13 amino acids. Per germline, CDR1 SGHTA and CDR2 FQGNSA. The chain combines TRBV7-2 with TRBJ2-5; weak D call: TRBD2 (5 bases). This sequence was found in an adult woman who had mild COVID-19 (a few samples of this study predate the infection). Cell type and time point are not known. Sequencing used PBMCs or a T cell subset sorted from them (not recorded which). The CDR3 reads CASSPTGKETQYF. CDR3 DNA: TGTGCCAGCAGCCCTACCGGGAAAGAGACCCAGTACTTC. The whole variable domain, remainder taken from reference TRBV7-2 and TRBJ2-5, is GAGVSQSPSNKVTEKGKDVELRCDPISGHTALYWYRQSLGQGLEFLIYFQGNSAPDKSGLPSDRFSAERTGGSVSTLTIQRTQQEDSAVYLCASSPTGKETQYFGPGTRLLVL.